This passage covers 2 T cell receptor beta chains from one sample sequenced in a study of glioma-infiltrating T cells. Using RNA template, CDR3s of TCR alpha and beta were amplified with iRepertoire arm-PCR. Each CDR3 protein is one row after TCRdb ran MiXCR on the multiplex PCR reads. The data show approximately 110,000 distinct CDR3 sequences, 23% seen once. Sequenced: glioma tissue, nonneoplastic brain tissue, or PBMCs (not recorded which). The receptors originated from a human donor with low-grade glioma or glioblastoma, undergoing nonglioma brain surgery, or in good health (not recorded which).

This clonotype turned up a few times. This chain uses TRBV3-1 with TRBJ2-5, with a tentative D call TRBD2 (6 bases). Germline V gene data show CDR1 as LGHDT and CDR2 as YNNKEL (reference sequence). The V gene lost 2 bases and the J gene lost 3 bases, with 7 bases spanning the gap. CDR3 length: 13 residues. The CDR3 region has the DNA TGTGCCAGCAGCCAACGGGGGAAAGAGACCCAGTACTTC. Protein sequence: CASSQRGKETQYF.

This rearrangement joins TRBV7-9 to TRBJ2-5, with D perhaps assigned TRBD1 or TRBD2 (5 bases each). V was cut by 6 bases and J by 9 bases, with 23 bases left in between. Per germline, CDR1 SEHNR and CDR2 FQNEAQ (reference sequence). The CDR3 sequence is 15 residues long. The CDR3: CASSNSGNDLQAQYF. The CDR3 coding sequence is TGTGCCAGCAGTAATTCGGGAAATGACTTACAGGCCCAGTACTTC.